The T cell receptor (beta chain) described here comes from a study of blood T cell repertoires in COVID-19. Study details: COVID-19 samples from acute and convalescent phases originated in the United States, Italy and Spain. T cells, B-cell-depleted T cells, or PBMCs provided the cDNA or gDNA that served as material.

Germline-derived CDR1 and CDR2 are SGHRS and YFSETQ. This CDR3 comprises 15 residues. Trimming left V 5 bases short and J 0 bases short, with 12 bases between. Original handling: It was from reference gene primer amplification that nucleated cell counts were estimated. Assay: immunoSEQ multiplex PCR; the TCRdb copy retains only in-frame clones and omits some. That table is the source of V, J and clone size, and D and trimming were worked out from the DNA. This sample has tens of thousands of clones, with 88% found just once. The rearrangement links TRBV5-1 to TRBJ1-5; D perhaps matches TRBD1 (6 bases). This receptor was identified in a man between 65 and 79 years old with acute or convalescent COVID-19. Sequenced input: peripheral blood. Here the CDR3 DNA reads TGCGCCAGCAGATTGACAGGAGATAGCAATCAGCCCCAGCATTTT. Translation gives CASRLTGDSNQPQHF.